Following are 8 T cell receptor beta chains from one sample sequenced in a study of T-cell reconstitution after alpha-beta-depleted transplantation in children. Unique molecular identifiers tagged the TCRbeta library. TCRdb passed the PCR reads through MiXCR, listing each CDR3 protein once. The sample has hundreds of thousands of distinct CDR3 sequences, roughly 17% seen once; the top ten hold about 1.1%. Sequencing used PBMCs from the stem cell graft donor, obtained from the stem cell graft. All receptors derive from a human donor who donated a stem cell graft to a child with acute myeloid leukemia.

There are a few counts of this clonotype. The genes are TRBV7-2 and TRBJ1-6, with D maybe TRBD1 (6 bases). Germline loops: CDR1 SGHTA, CDR2 FQGNSA. Trimming removed 0 bases at V and 9 bases at J, with 15 bases between. This CDR3 is built from 16 residues. CDR3 coding DNA: TGTGCCAGCAGCTTAGCGCTTTCAGGGGCGGGTTCACCCCTCCACTTT. Protein: CASSLALSGAGSPLHF.

This clonotype has ten or more counts. The chain is built from TRBV12-3 or TRBV12-4 and TRBJ2-7; possibly TRBD2 for D (6 bases). Trimming removed 4 bases at V and 3 bases at J, with 13 bases between. The CDR3 totals 14 residues. As DNA, the CDR3 is TGTGCCAGCAGTTCCTTCGGGGGTAACTACGAGCAGTACTTC. Amino acid sequence: CASSSFGGNYEQYF.

The gene calls are TRBV5-5 and TRBJ2-3; 14 bases agree with TRBD2. The germline gives CDR1 SGHKS, CDR2 YYEKEE (reference sequence). The CDR3 covers 16 residues. V shed 4 bases, J shed 3 bases, and the junction held 4 bases outside the gene matches. CDR3 nucleotides: TGTGCCAGCAGCAGGGGACTAGCGGGGGTAACAGATACGCAGTATTTT. This sequence encodes CASSRGLAGVTDTQYF.

This clonotype came up many times. V gene TRBV20-1 combines with J gene TRBJ2-7, with 16 positions matching TRBD2. Germline values: CDR1 DFQATT, CDR2 SNEGSKA (reference sequence). Trimming removed 5 bases from V and 6 bases from J; junction bases left unmatched: 13. The CDR3 runs to 17 residues. CDR3 loop: CSAQPPGLAGGRGEQYF. CDR3 nucleotides: TGCAGTGCTCAACCTCCGGGACTAGCGGGGGGGCGAGGCGAGCAGTACTTC.

This clonotype was seen ten or more times. The rearrangement joins TRBV20-1 to TRBJ2-2; 8 nucleotides agree with TRBD1. CDR3 length: 14 amino acids. Germline trimming cut 3 bases from V and 5 bases from J; bases unmatched to any gene: 5. Germline V gene lookup returns CDR1 DFQATT and CDR2 SNEGSKA (reference sequence). The CDR3: CSARVDRATGELFF. CDR3 nucleotides: TGCAGTGCTAGGGTGGACAGGGCAACCGGGGAGCTGTTTTTT.

This chain connects TRBV7-8 to TRBJ1-2; D might be TRBD1 (6 bases). CDR3 size: 12 residues. Germline values: CDR1 SGHVS, CDR2 FQNEAQ. The ends were cut back, 5 bases at V and 7 bases at J, with 11 bases in the middle. Written as DNA, the CDR3 is TGTGCCAGCAGCCCTCTGGACAGTGGCTACACCTTC. It codes for CASSPLDSGYTF.

This clonotype was counted between two and nine times. The chain is built from TRBV7-8 and TRBJ2-7; 7 nucleotides align to TRBD2. Per germline, CDR1 SGHVS and CDR2 FQNEAQ. The CDR3 extends over 15 amino acids. V gave up 0 bases and J gave up 1 base; unmatched junction bases: 3. Here the CDR3 DNA reads TGTGCCAGCAGCTTAGCGGAGGGAGGGTCCTACGAGCAGTACTTC. Protein sequence: CASSLAEGGSYEQYF.

The chain is built from TRBV20-1 and TRBJ2-2; 9 nucleotides match TRBD1. CDR3 length: 16 amino acids. V was pared by 0 bases and J by 5 bases, with 7 bases of the junction left unmatched. CDR1 and CDR2 from the germline V gene are DFQATT and SNEGSKA (reference sequence). The chain's CDR3 is CSAREPGQGLTGELFF. CDR3 nucleotide sequence: TGCAGTGCTAGAGAACCGGGACAGGGACTAACCGGGGAGCTGTTTTTT.